This T cell receptor (beta chain) was identified in a study of OX40 agonist ivuxolimab in advanced cancers. The wider study: Dose-escalation patients' cancers were hepatocellular carcinoma, melanoma, renal cell or head and neck cancer. Of mixed ages from about 20 to 90 and averaging around 60 years, the group was about 86% male.

TCRdb's table, derived via immunoSEQ multiplex PCR, lists solely in-frame clones and lacks some. Altogether about 69,000 clones are present, roughly 87% being singletons, with the ten largest covering roughly 2.7%. This clone was picked up one time. V shed 4 bases and J 4 bases; nucleotides not matched to a gene: 8. The CDR3 has 15 amino acids. The germline V gene has CDR1 SGHVS and CDR2 FQNEAQ. The sample in question was CD4+ or CD8+ T cells sorted from blood, obtained in a trial of the OX40 agonist ivuxolimab. V is TRBV7-8 and J is TRBJ2-3; 7 nucleotides match TRBD1. The receptor was derived from an adult with an advanced solid tumor such as melanoma, head and neck, liver or kidney cancer. The CDR3 sequence is CASSSRQGHSDTQYF. The CDR3 nucleotides read TGTGCCAGCAGCTCACGACAGGGTCATTCAGATACGCAGTATTTT.